This T cell receptor (beta chain) was observed in a study of PD-L1 blockade in urothelial cancer. Patients in the study were battling locally advanced or metastatic urothelial carcinoma. The method was immunoSEQ multiplex PCR; TCRdb's version includes in-frame clones alone and lacks a portion of them. Among some 20,000 clones, about 86% were seen once, and the ten largest hold roughly 3.7%. The sample consisted of PBMCs, taken around atezolizumab (anti-PD-L1) treatment. This clonotype originated in a man aged 45-60 years with urothelial cancer.

CDR3 protein: CASSLEGFTEAFF. The CDR3 DNA is TGTGCCAGCAGCTTAGAGGGGTTTACTGAAGCTTTCTTT. This chain connects TRBV7-2 to TRBJ1-1, with a possible D match to TRBD1 (5 bases). The V end was cut by 1 base, the J end by 5 bases, with 8 bases between. CDR1 SGHTA and CDR2 FQGNSA come from the germline V gene. This CDR3 comprises 13 residues. Complete variable domain (other parts from reference TRBV7-2 and TRBJ1-1): GAGVSQSPSNKVTEKGKDVELRCDPISGHTALYWYRQSLGQGLEFLIYFQGNSAPDKSGLPSDRFSAERTGGSVSTLTIQRTQQEDSAVYLCASSLEGFTEAFFGQGTRLTVV.